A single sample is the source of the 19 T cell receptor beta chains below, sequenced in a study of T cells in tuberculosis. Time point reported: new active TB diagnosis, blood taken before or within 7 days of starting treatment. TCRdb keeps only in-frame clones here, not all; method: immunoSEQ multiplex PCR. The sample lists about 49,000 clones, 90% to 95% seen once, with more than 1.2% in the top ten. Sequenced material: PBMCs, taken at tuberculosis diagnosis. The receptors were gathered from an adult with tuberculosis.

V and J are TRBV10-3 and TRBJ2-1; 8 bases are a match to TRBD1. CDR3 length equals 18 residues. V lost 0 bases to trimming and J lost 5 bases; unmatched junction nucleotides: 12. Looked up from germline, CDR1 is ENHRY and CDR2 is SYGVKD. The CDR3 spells CAISESFLRTGQNNEQFF. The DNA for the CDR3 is TGTGCCATCAGTGAGTCATTTCTCCGGACAGGGCAAAACAATGAGCAGTTCTTC.

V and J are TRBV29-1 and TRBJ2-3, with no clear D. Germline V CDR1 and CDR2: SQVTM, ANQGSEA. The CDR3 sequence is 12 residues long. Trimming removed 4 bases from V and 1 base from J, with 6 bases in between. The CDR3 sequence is CSVGQGTDTQYF. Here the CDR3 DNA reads TGCAGCGTTGGCCAGGGCACAGATACGCAGTATTTT.

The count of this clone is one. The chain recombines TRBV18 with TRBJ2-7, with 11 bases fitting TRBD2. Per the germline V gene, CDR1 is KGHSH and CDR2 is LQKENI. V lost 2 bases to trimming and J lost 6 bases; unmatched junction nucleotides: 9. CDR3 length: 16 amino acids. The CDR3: CASSPSLAGVGVEQYF. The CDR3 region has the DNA TGTGCCAGCTCACCATCACTAGCGGGAGTAGGAGTCGAGCAGTACTTC. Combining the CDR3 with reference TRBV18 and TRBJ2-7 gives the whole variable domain NAGVMQNPRHLVRRRGQEARLRCSPMKGHSHVYWYRQLPEEGLKFMVYLQKENIIDESGMPKERFSAEFPKEGPSILRIQQVVRGDSAAYFCASSPSLAGVGVEQYFGPGTRLTVT.

The CDR3 loop is CASSLQGEQYF. The CDR3, as DNA: TGTGCCAGCAGTCTTCAGGGCGAGCAGTACTTC. The rearrangement joins TRBV2 to TRBJ2-7; possible D gene TRBD1, 5 bases. Germline CDR1 reads SNHLY; CDR2 reads FYNNEI. The CDR3 contains 11 residues. V lost 5 bases and J 6 bases, leaving 8 bases between the germline ends.

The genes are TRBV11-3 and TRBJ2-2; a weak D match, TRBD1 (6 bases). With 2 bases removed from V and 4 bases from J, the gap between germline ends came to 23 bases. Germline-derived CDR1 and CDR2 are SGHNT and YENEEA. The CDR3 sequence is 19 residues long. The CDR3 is CASSLTFIDGQKITGELFF. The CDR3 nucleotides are TGTGCCAGCAGCTTAACCTTTATCGACGGACAGAAAATCACCGGGGAGCTGTTTTTT. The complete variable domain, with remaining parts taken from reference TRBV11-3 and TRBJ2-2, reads EAGVVQSPRYKIIEKKQPVAFWCNPISGHNTLYWYLQNLGQGPELLIRYENEEAVDDSQLPKDRFSAERLKGVDSTLKIQPAELGDSAVYLCASSLTFIDGQKITGELFFGEGSRLTVL.

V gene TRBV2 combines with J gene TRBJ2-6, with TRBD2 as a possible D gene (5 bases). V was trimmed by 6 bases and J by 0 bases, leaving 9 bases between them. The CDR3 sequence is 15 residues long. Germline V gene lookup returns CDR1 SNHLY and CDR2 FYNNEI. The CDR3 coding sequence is TGTGCCAGCAGCGTGGGAGACTCTGGGGCCAACGTCCTGACTTTC. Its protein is CASSVGDSGANVLTF.

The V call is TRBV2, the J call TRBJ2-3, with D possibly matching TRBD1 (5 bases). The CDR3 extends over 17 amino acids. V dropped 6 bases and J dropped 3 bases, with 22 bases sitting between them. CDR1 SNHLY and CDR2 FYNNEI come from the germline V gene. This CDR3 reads CASRRRARQGSTDTQYF. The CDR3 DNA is TGTGCCAGCAGGCGCAGGGCCCGGCAGGGAAGTACAGATACGCAGTATTTT.

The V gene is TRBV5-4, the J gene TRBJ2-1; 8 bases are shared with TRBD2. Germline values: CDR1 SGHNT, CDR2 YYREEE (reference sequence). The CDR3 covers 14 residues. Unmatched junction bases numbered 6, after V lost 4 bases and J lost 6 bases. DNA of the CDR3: TGTGCCAGCAGCGAGGGACTAGACTTCAATGAGCAGTTCTTC. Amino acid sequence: CASSEGLDFNEQFF.

In DNA form, the CDR3 reads TGTGCCAGCAGTTGGACAGGGGGCAGTTACGAGCAGTACTTC. Protein product: CASSWTGGSYEQYF. This chain connects TRBV27 to TRBJ2-7; 11 bases fit TRBD1. The CDR3 is made up of 14 amino acids. In germline, CDR1 is MNHEY, CDR2 SMNVEV (reference sequence). V was pared by 4 bases and J by 4 bases, with 3 bases of the junction left unmatched.

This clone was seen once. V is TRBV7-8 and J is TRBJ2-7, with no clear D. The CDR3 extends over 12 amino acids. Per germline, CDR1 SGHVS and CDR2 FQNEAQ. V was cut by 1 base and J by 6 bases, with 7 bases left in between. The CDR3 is CASSLGSSEQYF. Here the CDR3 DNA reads TGTGCCAGCAGCTTAGGGTCGAGCGAGCAGTACTTC.

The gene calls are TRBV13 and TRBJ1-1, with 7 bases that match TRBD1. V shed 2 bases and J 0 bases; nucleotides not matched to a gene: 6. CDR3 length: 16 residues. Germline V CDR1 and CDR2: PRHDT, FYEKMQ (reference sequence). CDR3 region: CASSLFRQGLNTEAFF. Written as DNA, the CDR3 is TGTGCCAGCAGCTTATTCCGACAGGGCCTGAACACTGAAGCTTTCTTT.

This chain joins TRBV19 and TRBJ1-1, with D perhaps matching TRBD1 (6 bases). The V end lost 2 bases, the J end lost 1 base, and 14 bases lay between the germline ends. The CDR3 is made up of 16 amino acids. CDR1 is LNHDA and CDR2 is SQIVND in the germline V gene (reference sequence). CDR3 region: CASSISGTPTNTEAFF. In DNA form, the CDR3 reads TGTGCCAGTAGTATAAGCGGGACACCTACGAACACTGAAGCTTTCTTT. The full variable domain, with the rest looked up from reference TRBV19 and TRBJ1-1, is DGGITQSPKYLFRKEGQNVTLSCEQNLNHDAMYWYRQDPGQGLRLIYYSQIVNDFQKGDIAEGYSVSREKKESFPLTVTSAQKNPTAFYLCASSISGTPTNTEAFFGQGTRLTVV.

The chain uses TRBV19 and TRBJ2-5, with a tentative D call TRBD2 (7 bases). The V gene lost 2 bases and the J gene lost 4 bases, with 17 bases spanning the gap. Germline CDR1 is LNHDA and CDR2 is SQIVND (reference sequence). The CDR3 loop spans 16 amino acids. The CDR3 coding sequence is TGTGCCAGTAGTATAACCCGCCCGGGGGGCCGAGAGACCCAGTACTTC. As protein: CASSITRPGGRETQYF.

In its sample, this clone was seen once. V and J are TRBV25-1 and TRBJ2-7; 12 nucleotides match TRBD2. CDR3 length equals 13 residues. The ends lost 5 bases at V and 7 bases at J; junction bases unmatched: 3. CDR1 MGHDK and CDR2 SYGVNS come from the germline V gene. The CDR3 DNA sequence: TGTGCCAGCAGTCTAGCGGGAGGGAGGGAGCAGTACTTC. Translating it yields CASSLAGGREQYF.

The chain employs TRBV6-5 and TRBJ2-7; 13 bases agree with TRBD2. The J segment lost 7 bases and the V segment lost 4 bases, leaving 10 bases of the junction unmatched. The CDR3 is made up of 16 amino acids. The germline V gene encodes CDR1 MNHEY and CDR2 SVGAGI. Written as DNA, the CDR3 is TGTGCCAGCAGTTGGCTGACTAGCGGGAGGAGTGATGAGCAGTACTTC. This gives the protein CASSWLTSGRSDEQYF.

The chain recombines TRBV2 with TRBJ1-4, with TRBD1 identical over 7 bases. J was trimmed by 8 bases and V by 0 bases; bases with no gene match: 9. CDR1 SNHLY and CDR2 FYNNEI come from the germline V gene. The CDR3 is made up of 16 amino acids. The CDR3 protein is CASSEAPGYRGEKLFF. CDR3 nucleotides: TGTGCCAGCAGTGAAGCCCCCGGTTACAGGGGAGAAAAACTGTTTTTT.

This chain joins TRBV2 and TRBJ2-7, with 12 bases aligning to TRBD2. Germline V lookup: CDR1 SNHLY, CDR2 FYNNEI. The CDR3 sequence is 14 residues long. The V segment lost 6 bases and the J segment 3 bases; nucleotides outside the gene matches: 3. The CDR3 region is CASRGLAGIYEQYF. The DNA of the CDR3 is TGTGCCAGCAGAGGACTAGCGGGGATCTACGAGCAGTACTTC. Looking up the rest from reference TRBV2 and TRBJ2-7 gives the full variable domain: EPEVTQTPSHQVTQMGQEVILRCVPISNHLYFYWYRQILGQKVEFLVSFYNNEISEKSEIFDDQFSVERPDGSNFTLKIRSTKLEDSAMYFCASRGLAGIYEQYFGPGTRLTVT.

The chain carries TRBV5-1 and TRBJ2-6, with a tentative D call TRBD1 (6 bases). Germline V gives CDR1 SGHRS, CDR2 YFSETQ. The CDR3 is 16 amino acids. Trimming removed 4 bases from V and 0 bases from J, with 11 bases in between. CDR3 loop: CASSNGQFSGANVLTF. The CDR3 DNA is TGCGCCAGCAGCAACGGACAGTTCTCTGGGGCCAACGTCCTGACTTTC.

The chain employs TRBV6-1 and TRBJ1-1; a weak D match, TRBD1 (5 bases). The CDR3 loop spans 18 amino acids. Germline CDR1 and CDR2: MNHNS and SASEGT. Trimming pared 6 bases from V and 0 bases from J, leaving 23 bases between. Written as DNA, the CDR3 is TGTGCCAGCAGCGAACCACCGGGACTCGCGTCCATGAACACTGAAGCTTTCTTT. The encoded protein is CASSEPPGLASMNTEAFF.